This entry describes one T cell receptor beta chain. The antigen is unknown. The data belong to a study of T cell repertoires in cytomegalovirus infection. Study summary: The public TCR beta signatures pointed to both CMV infection and matching HLA type. Study-wide points: Carriers of CMV plus the relevant HLA were identified by cumulative public TCR beta family frequency. In two of eight donors, the top clonotype was HLA-C-restricted CMV-specific.

Trimming stripped 4 bases from V and 1 base from J, with 11 bases between. The CDR3 runs 14 residues. Germline V CDR1 and CDR2: SGHNT, YYREEE (reference sequence). TCRdb recomputed calls from the reads with MiXCR, one row per CDR3 protein. The sample lists roughly 720,000 distinct CDR3 sequences, 35% to 45% occurring once. The chain uses TRBV5-4 and TRBJ1-1; D call uncertain. This TCR was recovered from a human donor in good health (CMV status not recorded). Some clones in this sample may be carry-over from other donors' samples. Sequenced input: PBMCs. The CDR3 DNA reads as TGTGCCAGCAGCCCGGACTCCAAGAACACTGAAGCTTTCTTT. This gives the protein CASSPDSKNTEAFF.